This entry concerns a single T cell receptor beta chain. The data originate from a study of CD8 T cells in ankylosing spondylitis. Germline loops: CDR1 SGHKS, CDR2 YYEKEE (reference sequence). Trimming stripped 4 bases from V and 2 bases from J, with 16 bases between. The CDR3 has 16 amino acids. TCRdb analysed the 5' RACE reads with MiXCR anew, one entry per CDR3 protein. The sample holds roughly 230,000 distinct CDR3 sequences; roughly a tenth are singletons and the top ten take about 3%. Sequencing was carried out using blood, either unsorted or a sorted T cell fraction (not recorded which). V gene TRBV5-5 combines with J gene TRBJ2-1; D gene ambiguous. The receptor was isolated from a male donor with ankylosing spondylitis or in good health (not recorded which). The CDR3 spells CASSPGQTATYNEQFF. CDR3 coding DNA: TGTGCCAGCAGCCCGGGTCAGACGGCTACCTACAATGAGCAGTTCTTC.